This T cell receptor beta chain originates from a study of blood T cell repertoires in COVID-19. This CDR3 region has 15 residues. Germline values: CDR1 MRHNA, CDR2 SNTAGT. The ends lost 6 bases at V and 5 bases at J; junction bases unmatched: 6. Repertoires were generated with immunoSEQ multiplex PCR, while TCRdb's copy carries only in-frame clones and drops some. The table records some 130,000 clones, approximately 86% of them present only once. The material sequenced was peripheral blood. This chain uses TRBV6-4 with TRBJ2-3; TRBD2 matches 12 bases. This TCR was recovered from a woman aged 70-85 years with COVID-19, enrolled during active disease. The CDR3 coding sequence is TGTGCCAGCAGAGATGGACTAGCGGGGAGAGATACGCAGTATTTT. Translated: CASRDGLAGRDTQYF.